This is a list of T cell receptor beta chains from one sample in a study of yellow fever vaccine responses in identical twins. TCRdb recomputed calls from the RT-PCR reads with MiXCR, one row per CDR3 protein. Of more than 15,000 distinct CDR3 sequences listed, around 70% are singletons. The sequencing here drew on T cells from blood (PBMCs), unsorted or a sorted subset (not recorded which), taken before or after yellow fever vaccination (not recorded which). The source is a woman aged 18-35 years who received the yellow fever vaccine. Both conserved end residues are part of each CDR3. The D gene is left open where the match is weak. Clone size appears in some rows only: once, few, many, or a class for an expanded clone.

DNA: TGTGCCAGCTCACCCCCTTCGCGGGTTCAGGAGTTCTTC
CDR3: CASSPPSRVQEFF
V: TRBV18
D: -
J: TRBJ2-1
size: -

DNA: TGTGCCAGCAGTGAGGCGGCCGAACAGGCCTCCTACAATGAGCAGTTCTTC
CDR3: CASSEAAEQASYNEQFF
V: TRBV2
D: -
J: TRBJ2-1
size: -

DNA: TGTGCCAGCATCGGGAGCTCCCAAGAGACCCAGTACTTC
CDR3: CASIGSSQETQYF
V: TRBV13
D: -
J: TRBJ2-5
size: -

DNA: TGTGCCAGCAGTCCGGGGACGGTCCTAGCCAAAAACATTCAGTACTTC
CDR3: CASSPGTVLAKNIQYF
V: TRBV28
D: -
J: TRBJ2-4
size: -

DNA: TGTGCCAGCTCACCATACAGATCCAGAAGTAACACCGGGGAGCTGTTTTTT
CDR3: CASSPYRSRSNTGELFF
V: TRBV18
D: -
J: TRBJ2-2
size: -

DNA: TGTGCCAGCAGTACTAGCAGCAATCAGCCCCAGCATTTT
CDR3: CASSTSSNQPQHF
V: TRBV2
D: -
J: TRBJ1-5
size: once

DNA: TGTGCCAGCACTGAAACTTCTGGAAACACCATATATTTT
CDR3: CASTETSGNTIYF
V: TRBV18
D: -
J: TRBJ1-3
size: once

DNA: TGTGCCAGCAGCGTGGGACTAGCGGGGTTCAATGAGCAGTTCTTC
CDR3: CASSVGLAGFNEQFF
V: TRBV13
D: TRBD2
J: TRBJ2-1
size: -

DNA: TGTGCCAGCAGCTTAACTGGGTGGGAGCAGTACTTC
CDR3: CASSLTGWEQYF
V: TRBV7-9
D: -
J: TRBJ2-7
size: once

DNA: TGTGCCAGCAGCTTCAGTGGGGGCAATCAGCCCCAGCATTTT
CDR3: CASSFSGGNQPQHF
V: TRBV12-3/TRBV12-4
D: -
J: TRBJ1-5
size: -

DNA: TGTGCCAGCAGCCCACGGGGACGGGGGAGAGAATACGAGCAGTACTTC
CDR3: CASSPRGRGREYEQYF
V: TRBV11-3
D: -
J: TRBJ2-7
size: -

DNA: TGCAGTGCTAGGACTAGCGGGAGGAACGACGAGCAGTACTTC
CDR3: CSARTSGRNDEQYF
V: TRBV20-1
D: TRBD2
J: TRBJ2-7
size: -